This is a list of T cell receptor beta chains from one sample in a study of blood T cell repertoires in COVID-19. Sequenced by immunoSEQ multiplex PCR; TCRdb stores in-frame clones only, minus some. The sample holds 250,000 or so clones, roughly 89% seen once. Specimen: peripheral blood. The receptor source for this set is a woman aged 40 to 50 who had recovered from COVID-19. The CDR3 runs from the conserved cysteine through the conserved F or W.

J gene: TRBJ2-2
V gene: TRBV2
CDR3 protein: CASRLTGGGFTGELFF

J gene: TRBJ1-1
V gene: TRBV19
CDR3 protein: CASHTGQGSTEAFF

J gene: TRBJ2-2
V gene: TRBV4-1
CDR3 protein: CASSQVLTGGANTGELFF

J gene: TRBJ1-4
V gene: TRBV4-1
CDR3 protein: CASSQAGGEIEKLFF

J gene: TRBJ2-2
V gene: TRBV4-1
CDR3 protein: CASSPRTSGNTGELFF

J gene: TRBJ2-3
V gene: TRBV3-1/TRBV3-2
CDR3 protein: CASSQVRGMNTDTQYF

J gene: TRBJ2-7
V gene: TRBV10-3
CDR3 protein: CAIALTGGGGIVGYEQYF

J gene: TRBJ2-3
V gene: TRBV18
CDR3 protein: CASSPRLASTDTQYF

J gene: TRBJ1-5
V gene: TRBV3-1/TRBV3-2
CDR3 protein: CASSQETGVSNQPQHF

J gene: TRBJ1-2
V gene: TRBV2
CDR3 protein: CASSEGQGTNYGYTF

J gene: TRBJ2-2
V gene: TRBV7-2
CDR3 protein: CASSPQRLAGSGELFF

J gene: TRBJ2-2
V gene: TRBV2
CDR3 protein: CASSVLANTGELFF

J gene: TRBJ2-1
V gene: TRBV5-4
CDR3 protein: CASSRKKQGLYNEQFF

J gene: TRBJ1-2
V gene: TRBV5-8
CDR3 protein: CASSFGSGGPYGYTF

J gene: TRBJ2-7
V gene: TRBV5-4
CDR3 protein: CASSLGGASDEQYF

J gene: TRBJ2-1
V gene: TRBV3-1/TRBV3-2
CDR3 protein: CASSREGSRPYNEQFF

J gene: TRBJ2-7
V gene: TRBV6-5
CDR3 protein: CASSYSGGRLEQYF

J gene: TRBJ2-5
V gene: TRBV7-2
CDR3 protein: CASSLSRETQYF

J gene: TRBJ2-5
V gene: TRBV7-2
CDR3 protein: CASTLAGGYQETQYF

J gene: TRBJ2-1
V gene: TRBV14
CDR3 protein: CASSQGQGLRNEQFF

J gene: TRBJ1-1
V gene: TRBV18
CDR3 protein: CASSSAQAVPTEAFF

J gene: TRBJ2-5
V gene: TRBV5-1
CDR3 protein: CASSSGQGVETQYF

J gene: TRBJ2-7
V gene: TRBV19
CDR3 protein: CASSSRQGASYEQYF

J gene: TRBJ2-5
V gene: TRBV9
CDR3 protein: CASSEKGYQETQYF

J gene: TRBJ2-7
V gene: TRBV10-2
CDR3 protein: CATTGGGEQYF

J gene: TRBJ1-1
V gene: TRBV6-1
CDR3 protein: CASSERVRGLGTEAFF

J gene: TRBJ2-1
V gene: TRBV25-1
CDR3 protein: CATQSGTGIYNEQFF

J gene: TRBJ2-7
V gene: TRBV28
CDR3 protein: CASTQPGTGSYEQYF

J gene: TRBJ1-1
V gene: TRBV7-2
CDR3 protein: CASSFLTGATEAFF

J gene: TRBJ1-5
V gene: TRBV12-5
CDR3 protein: CASGSRVLGNQPQHF

J gene: TRBJ1-4
V gene: TRBV7-9
CDR3 protein: CASSFTGALFF

J gene: TRBJ2-3
V gene: TRBV7-6
CDR3 protein: CASSPTGGGTDTQYF

J gene: TRBJ1-4
V gene: TRBV7-2
CDR3 protein: CASTLGVREAKLFF

J gene: TRBJ1-5
V gene: TRBV2
CDR3 protein: CASSGTGDQPQHF

J gene: TRBJ1-6
V gene: TRBV6-6
CDR3 protein: CASSYPQGGSPLHF

J gene: TRBJ1-6
V gene: TRBV10-3
CDR3 protein: CAIKNAGRGISSPLHF

J gene: TRBJ2-7
V gene: TRBV3-1/TRBV3-2
CDR3 protein: CASSQPGQYEQYF

J gene: TRBJ1-6
V gene: TRBV21-1
CDR3 protein: CASNRKGILHF

J gene: TRBJ2-3
V gene: TRBV30
CDR3 protein: CAWSAGLAGNTDTQYF

J gene: TRBJ1-2
V gene: TRBV19
CDR3 protein: CASSPWREDRFNYGYTF

J gene: TRBJ1-2
V gene: TRBV12-3/TRBV12-4
CDR3 protein: CASSLGTAGYTF

J gene: TRBJ1-6
V gene: TRBV19
CDR3 protein: CASRPTRDSLSPLHF

J gene: TRBJ2-1
V gene: TRBV27
CDR3 protein: CASSLRGKVEQFF

J gene: TRBJ1-5
V gene: TRBV5-5
CDR3 protein: CASSSTYSTNQPQHF

J gene: TRBJ2-1
V gene: TRBV19
CDR3 protein: CASSMTRGRNNEQFF

J gene: TRBJ2-7
V gene: TRBV7-9
CDR3 protein: CASSSRVSPGYEQYF

J gene: TRBJ1-2
V gene: TRBV4-1
CDR3 protein: CASSQETGNYGYTF

J gene: TRBJ1-2
V gene: TRBV6-2/TRBV6-3
CDR3 protein: CASSDRGESYGYTF

J gene: TRBJ2-2
V gene: TRBV11-3
CDR3 protein: CASSGTSGITGELFF